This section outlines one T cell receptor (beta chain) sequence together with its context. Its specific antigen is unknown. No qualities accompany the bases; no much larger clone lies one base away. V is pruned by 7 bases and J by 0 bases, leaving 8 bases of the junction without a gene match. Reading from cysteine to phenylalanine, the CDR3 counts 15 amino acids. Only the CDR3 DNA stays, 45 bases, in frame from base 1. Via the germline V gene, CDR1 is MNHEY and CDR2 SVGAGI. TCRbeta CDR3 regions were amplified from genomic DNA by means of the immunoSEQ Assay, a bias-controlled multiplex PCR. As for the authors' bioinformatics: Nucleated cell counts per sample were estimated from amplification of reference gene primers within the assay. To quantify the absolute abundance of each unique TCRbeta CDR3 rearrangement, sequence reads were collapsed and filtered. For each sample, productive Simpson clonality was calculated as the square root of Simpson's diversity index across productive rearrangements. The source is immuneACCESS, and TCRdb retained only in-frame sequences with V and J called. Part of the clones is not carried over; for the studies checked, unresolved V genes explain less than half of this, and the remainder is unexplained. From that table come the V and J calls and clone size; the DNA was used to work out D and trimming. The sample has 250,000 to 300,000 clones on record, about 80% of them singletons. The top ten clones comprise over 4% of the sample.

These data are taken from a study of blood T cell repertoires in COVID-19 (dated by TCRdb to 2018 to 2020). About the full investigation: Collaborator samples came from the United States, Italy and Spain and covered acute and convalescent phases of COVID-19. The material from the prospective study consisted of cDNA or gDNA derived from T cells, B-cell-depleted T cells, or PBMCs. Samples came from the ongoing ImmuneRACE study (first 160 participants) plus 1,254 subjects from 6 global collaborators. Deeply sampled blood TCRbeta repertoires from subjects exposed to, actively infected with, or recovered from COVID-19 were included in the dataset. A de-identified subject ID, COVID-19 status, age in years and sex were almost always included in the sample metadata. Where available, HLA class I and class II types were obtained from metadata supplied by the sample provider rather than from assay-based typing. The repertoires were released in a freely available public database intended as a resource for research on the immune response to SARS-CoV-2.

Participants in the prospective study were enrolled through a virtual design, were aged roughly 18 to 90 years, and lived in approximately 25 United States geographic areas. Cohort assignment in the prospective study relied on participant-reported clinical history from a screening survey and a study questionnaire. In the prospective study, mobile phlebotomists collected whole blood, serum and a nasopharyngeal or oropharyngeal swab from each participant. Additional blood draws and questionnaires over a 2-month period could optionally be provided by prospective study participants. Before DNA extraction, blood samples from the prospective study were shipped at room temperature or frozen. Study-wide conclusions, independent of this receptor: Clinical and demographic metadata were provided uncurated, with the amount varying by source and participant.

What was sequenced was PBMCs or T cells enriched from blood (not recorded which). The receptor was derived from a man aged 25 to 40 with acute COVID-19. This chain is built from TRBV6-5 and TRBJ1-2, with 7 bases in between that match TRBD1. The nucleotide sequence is TGTGCCAGCACTCCAGGGACAGCCTCTAACTATGGCTACACCTTC. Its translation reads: CASTPGTASNYGYTF.